What follows are 11 T cell receptor beta chains derived from one specimen sequenced in a study of OX40 agonist ivuxolimab in advanced cancers. Clones were sequenced by immunoSEQ multiplex PCR, and TCRdb holds only the in-frame ones, with some missing. The sample shows roughly 72,000 clones, approximately 89% of them seen only once. The material sequenced was CD4+ or CD8+ T cells sorted from blood, taken in a trial of the OX40 agonist ivuxolimab. Every receptor here comes from an adult with an advanced solid tumor such as melanoma, head and neck, liver or kidney cancer.

V usage is TRBV19 and J usage is TRBJ2-1; D unclear. The V and J ends lost 2 bases and 3 bases respectively, with 5 bases between them. Looked up from germline, CDR1 is LNHDA and CDR2 is SQIVND (reference sequence). The CDR3 sequence is 13 residues long. CDR3 sequence reads: CASSISVYNEQFF. The CDR3 coding sequence is TGTGCCAGTAGTATATCCGTCTACAATGAGCAGTTCTTC. The variable domain in full, completed from reference TRBV19 and TRBJ2-1, reads DGGITQSPKYLFRKEGQNVTLSCEQNLNHDAMYWYRQDPGQGLRLIYYSQIVNDFQKGDIAEGYSVSREKKESFPLTVTSAQKNPTAFYLCASSISVYNEQFFGPGTRLTVL.

Concerning this clone: A junction end diverges from the germline sequence, so it may reflect a read error. The sample contains more than one DNA sequence encoding this CDR3. The chain couples TRBV4-1 to TRBJ2-2, with D hard to call. Germline CDR1 reads MGHRA; CDR2 reads YSYEKL. The length of the CDR3 is 15 residues. As DNA, the CDR3 is TGCGCTAGCAGCCAGAGTGGAACAGTTCTCGGGGAGCTGTTTTTT. Its translation is CASSQSGTVLGELFF.

The chain is built from TRBV10-3 and TRBJ2-3; TRBD1 matches 8 bases. V shed 5 bases and J 4 bases; nucleotides not matched to a gene: 11. Germline V gene lookup returns CDR1 ENHRY and CDR2 SYGVKD. The length of the CDR3 is 16 residues. The CDR3 here is CAISIQGALTADTQYF. The CDR3 DNA reads TGTGCCATCAGTATCCAGGGGGCTCTAACGGCAGATACGCAGTATTTT.

This sequence joins TRBV28 and TRBJ2-7; D is uncertain. The V gene's germline CDR1 is MDHEN and CDR2 SYDVKM. The CDR3 is 14 residues long. The V end lost 2 bases, the J end lost 2 bases, and 10 bases lay between the germline ends. The CDR3 DNA sequence: TGTGCCAGCAGTTTAGGGGTCAGCGCCTACGAGCAGTACTTC. Protein sequence: CASSLGVSAYEQYF.

The V call is TRBV29-1, the J call TRBJ2-5; 12 nucleotides agree with TRBD1. Germline V CDR1 and CDR2: SQVTM, ANQGSEA. The V gene end was trimmed by 6 bases and the J gene end by 4 bases; junction bases not matched to a gene: 6. There are 14 residues in the CDR3. The CDR3 nucleotides are TGCAGCGTACGGGACAGGGGGCGCGCAGAGACCCAGTACTTC. Residues: CSVRDRGRAETQYF.

The chain recombines TRBV18 with TRBJ2-2; TRBD1 aligns across 8 bases. This CDR3 contains 15 residues. The germline V gene encodes CDR1 KGHSH and CDR2 LQKENI. Germline trimming cut 3 bases from V and 1 base from J; bases unmatched to any gene: 1. The CDR3 sequence is CASSPGQGNTGELFF. In nucleotides, the CDR3 is TGTGCCAGCTCACCCGGACAGGGGAACACCGGGGAGCTGTTTTTT.

V gene TRBV5-5 combines with J gene TRBJ2-5; 7 bases map to TRBD1. Germline V gene sequence: CDR1 SGHKS, CDR2 YYEKEE (reference sequence). Trimming took 4 bases from V and 5 from J; bases not matched to a gene: 5. The CDR3 totals 13 residues. This CDR3 is CASSRGQWETQYF. CDR3 coding DNA: TGTGCCAGCAGCCGGGGACAGTGGGAGACCCAGTACTTC. The full variable domain, its missing parts supplied by reference TRBV5-5 and TRBJ2-5, is DAGVTQSPTHLIKTRGQQVTLRCSPISGHKSVSWYQQVLGQGPQFIFQYYEKEERGRGNFPDRFSARQFPNYSSELNVNALLLGDSALYLCASSRGQWETQYFGPGTRLLVL.

This clone appeared a single time. The chain links TRBV19 to TRBJ2-7; the D is unclear. V was shortened by 1 base and J by 5 bases, with 15 bases between the two germline ends. Germline V CDR1 and CDR2: LNHDA, SQIVND (reference sequence). The CDR3 is made up of 15 amino acids. The DNA for the CDR3 is TGTGCCAGTAGTATAGGACCTCCTCCTGGCCACGAGCAGTACTTC. Protein product: CASSIGPPPGHEQYF.

The V and J genes are TRBV28 and TRBJ2-2; 11 nucleotides match TRBD2. The length of the CDR3 is 17 residues. Germline loops: CDR1 MDHEN, CDR2 SYDVKM. V shed 8 bases and J 5 bases; nucleotides not matched to a gene: 13. In DNA form, the CDR3 reads TGTGCCAGCCTGCCCGGAGGGCTAGCGGGAGGTACCGGGGAGCTGTTTTTT. As protein: CASLPGGLAGGTGELFF.

The rearrangement joins TRBV19 to TRBJ1-6; D might be TRBD1 (6 bases). Trimming removed 3 bases at V and 11 bases at J, with 17 bases between. CDR1 and CDR2 from the germline V gene are LNHDA and SQIVND (reference sequence). This CDR3 has 15 amino acids. CDR3 nucleotide sequence: TGTGCCAGTAGTATTAAGTCAGGGGTGGCTACACCCCTCCACTTT. Its translation: CASSIKSGVATPLHF.

In its sample, this clone was seen once. V and J are TRBV7-2 and TRBJ2-3, with 7 bases fitting TRBD2. The CDR3 totals 16 residues. Germline-derived CDR1 and CDR2 are SGHTA and FQGNSA. Trimming at V came to 1 base and at J to 2 bases, leaving 6 bases not matched to a gene. DNA of the CDR3: TGTGCCAGCAGCTTAGACCCAGCGGGACTCACAGATACGCAGTATTTT. This gives the protein CASSLDPAGLTDTQYF.